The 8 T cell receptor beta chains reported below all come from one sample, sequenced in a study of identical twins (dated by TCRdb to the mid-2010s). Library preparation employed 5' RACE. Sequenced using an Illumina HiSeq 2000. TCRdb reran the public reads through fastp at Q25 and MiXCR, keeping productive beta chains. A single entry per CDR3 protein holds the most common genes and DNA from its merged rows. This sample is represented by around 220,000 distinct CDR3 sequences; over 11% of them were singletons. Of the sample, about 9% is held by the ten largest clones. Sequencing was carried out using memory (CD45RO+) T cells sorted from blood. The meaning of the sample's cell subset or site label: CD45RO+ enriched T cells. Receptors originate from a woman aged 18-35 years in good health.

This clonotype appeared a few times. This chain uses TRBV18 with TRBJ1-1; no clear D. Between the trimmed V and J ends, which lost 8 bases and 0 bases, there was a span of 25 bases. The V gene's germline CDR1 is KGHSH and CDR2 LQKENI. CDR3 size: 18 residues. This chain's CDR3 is CASTSWGGSGGLNTEAFF. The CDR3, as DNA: TGTGCCAGCACGTCCTGGGGTGGCAGCGGAGGTCTGAACACTGAAGCTTTCTTT.

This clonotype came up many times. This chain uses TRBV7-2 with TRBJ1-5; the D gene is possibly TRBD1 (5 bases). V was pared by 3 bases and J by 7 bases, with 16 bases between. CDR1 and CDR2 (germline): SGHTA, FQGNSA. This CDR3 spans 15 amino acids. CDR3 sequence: CASSLGLGVGQPQHF. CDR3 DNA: TGTGCCAGCAGCTTGGGTCTAGGGGTTGGGCAGCCCCAGCATTTT.

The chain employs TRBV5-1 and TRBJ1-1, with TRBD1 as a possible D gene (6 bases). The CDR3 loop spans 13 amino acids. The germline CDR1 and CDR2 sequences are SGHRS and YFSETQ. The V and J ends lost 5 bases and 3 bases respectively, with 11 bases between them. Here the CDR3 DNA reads TGCGCCAGCAGGATACAGGGCCACACTGAAGCTTTCTTT. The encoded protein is CASRIQGHTEAFF. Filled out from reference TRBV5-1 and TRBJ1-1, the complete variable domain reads KAGVTQTPRYLIKTRGQQVTLSCSPISGHRSVSWYQQTPGQGLQFLFEYFSETQRNKGNFPGRFSGRQFSNSRSEMNVSTLELGDSALYLCASRIQGHTEAFFGQGTRLTVV.

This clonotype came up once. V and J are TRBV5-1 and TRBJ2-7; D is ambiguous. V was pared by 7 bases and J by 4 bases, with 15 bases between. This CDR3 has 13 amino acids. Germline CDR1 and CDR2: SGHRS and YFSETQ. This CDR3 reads CASGLGNPYEQYF. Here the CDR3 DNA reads TGCGCCAGCGGGCTAGGGAATCCGTACGAGCAGTACTTC.

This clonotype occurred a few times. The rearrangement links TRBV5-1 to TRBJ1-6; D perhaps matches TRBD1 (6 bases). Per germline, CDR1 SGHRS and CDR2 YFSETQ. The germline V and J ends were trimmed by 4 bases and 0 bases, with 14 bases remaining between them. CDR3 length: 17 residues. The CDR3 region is CASSTGGLSSYNSPLHF. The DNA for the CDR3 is TGCGCCAGCAGCACCGGGGGGCTGAGCTCCTATAATTCACCCCTCCACTTT.

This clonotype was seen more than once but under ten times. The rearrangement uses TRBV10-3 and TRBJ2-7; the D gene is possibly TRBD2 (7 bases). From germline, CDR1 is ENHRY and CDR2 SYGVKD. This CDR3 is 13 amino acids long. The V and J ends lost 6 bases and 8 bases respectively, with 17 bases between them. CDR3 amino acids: CAISLGGDAQQYF. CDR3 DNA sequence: TGTGCCATCAGCCTAGGGGGGGACGCCCAGCAGTACTTC.

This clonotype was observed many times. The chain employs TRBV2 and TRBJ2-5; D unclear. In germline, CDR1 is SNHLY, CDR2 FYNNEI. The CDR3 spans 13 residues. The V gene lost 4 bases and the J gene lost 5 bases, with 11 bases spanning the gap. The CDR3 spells CASSGSGFETQYF. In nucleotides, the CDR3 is TGTGCCAGCAGTGGGAGTGGTTTCGAGACCCAGTACTTC.

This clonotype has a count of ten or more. The CDR3 loop is CAWTRDSNTDTQYF. The CDR3 DNA reads TGTGCCTGGACCCGGGACTCCAACACAGATACGCAGTATTTT. The chain employs TRBV30 and TRBJ2-3; TRBD2 might be the D (6 bases). V was shortened by 4 bases and J by 2 bases, with 13 bases between the two germline ends. Germline V lookup: CDR1 GTSNPN, CDR2 SVGIG (reference sequence). The CDR3 spans 14 residues.